A selection of T cell receptor beta chains follows, all from one sample in a study of T-cell memory formation after mild COVID-19. TCRdb recomputed calls from the 5' RACE reads with MiXCR, one row per CDR3 protein. This table holds hundreds of thousands of distinct CDR3 sequences, under 20% found once. The sequenced sample consisted of PBMCs or a T cell subset sorted from them (not recorded which). The receptors were sampled from a man aged 18 to 29 who had mild COVID-19 (a few samples of this study predate the infection). Cell type and time point are not known. CDR3s include the opening cysteine and the closing phenylalanine or tryptophan. A D gene is named only where the DNA matches it firmly. Clone size is given for some rows only: seen once, a few or many times, or a class if the clone is expanded.

V	D	size	J	CDR3	DNA
TRBV12-3/TRBV12-4	TRBD1	NA	TRBJ2-1	CASSPPWDRLANEQFF	TGTGCCAGCAGCCCTCCTTGGGACAGGTTGGCCAATGAGCAGTTCTTC
TRBV2	TRBD2	few	TRBJ2-5	CASNRRLAEETQYF	TGTGCCAGCAACCGACGACTAGCGGAAGAGACCCAGTACTTC
TRBV20-1	TRBD1	NA	TRBJ2-3	CSAIDRVGTDTQYF	TGCAGTGCTATTGACAGGGTGGGCACAGATACGCAGTATTTT
TRBV4-2	NA	NA	TRBJ1-5	CASSQDGTPTRQPQHF	TGTGCCAGCAGCCAAGATGGGACCCCGACCCGGCAGCCCCAGCATTTT
TRBV12-3/TRBV12-4	NA	NA	TRBJ1-5	CASSLWETGNQPQHF	TGTGCCAGCAGTTTATGGGAGACTGGCAATCAGCCCCAGCATTTT
TRBV19	NA	NA	TRBJ1-5	CASSSRSLGQPQHF	TGTGCCAGTAGTAGCCGGAGCCTAGGCCAGCCCCAGCATTTT
TRBV4-3	NA	NA	TRBJ2-1	CASSQEAESYNEQFF	TGCGCCAGCAGCCAAGAGGCGGAATCATACAATGAGCAGTTCTTC
TRBV29-1	NA	NA	TRBJ1-3	CSVAVLTRDTIYF	TGCAGCGTTGCAGTGCTTACACGGGACACCATATATTTT
TRBV18	NA	NA	TRBJ1-2	CASKSGSGNWYGYTF	TGTGCCAGCAAGAGCGGAAGTGGGAATTGGTATGGCTACACCTTC
TRBV18	TRBD1	NA	TRBJ1-1	CASSPLQGGTEAFF	TGTGCCAGCTCACCACTTCAGGGGGGAACTGAAGCTTTCTTT
TRBV10-3	TRBD1	many	TRBJ2-5	CAIGTAQETQYF	TGTGCCATCGGGACAGCCCAAGAGACCCAGTACTTC
TRBV29-1	NA	many	TRBJ1-1	CSVAPMNTEAFF	TGCAGCGTTGCCCCCATGAACACTGAAGCTTTCTTT
TRBV12-3/TRBV12-4	NA	NA	TRBJ2-2	CASSGPGGTTGELFF	TGTGCCAGCAGTGGACCCGGGGGAACCACCGGGGAGCTGTTTTTT
TRBV25-1	TRBD1	NA	TRBJ1-4	CASRPTGGSFEKLFF	TGTGCCAGCAGACCGACAGGGGGAAGTTTCGAAAAACTGTTTTTT
TRBV20-1	TRBD2	few	TRBJ2-3	CSATGTSGGRPTDTQYF	TGCAGTGCGACCGGGACTAGCGGGGGAAGGCCCACAGATACGCAGTATTTT
TRBV27	NA	many	TRBJ1-3	CASSLSSSGNTIYF	TGTGCCAGCAGTTTATCGAGCTCTGGAAACACCATATATTTT
TRBV5-4	TRBD2	NA	TRBJ2-3	CASSLGTSGTADTQYF	TGTGCCAGCAGCTTGGGGACTAGCGGTACGGCGGATACGCAGTATTTT
TRBV6-6	NA	NA	TRBJ1-5	CASSYSLNNQPQHF	TGTGCCAGCAGTTACTCGTTAAACAATCAGCCCCAGCATTTT
TRBV12-3/TRBV12-4	TRBD2	NA	TRBJ2-5	CASSSRTSGQGGTQYF	TGTGCCAGCAGTTCCAGGACTAGCGGGCAGGGAGGGACCCAGTACTTC
TRBV11-2	TRBD1	NA	TRBJ1-2	CASSPMGQNYGYTF	TGTGCCAGCAGCCCCATGGGACAGAACTATGGCTACACCTTC
TRBV5-5	NA	NA	TRBJ1-5	CASSLMGRGQPQHF	TGTGCCAGCAGCTTGATGGGAAGGGGCCAGCCCCAGCATTTT
TRBV2	NA	many	TRBJ2-5	CASSEETQYF	TGTGCCAGCAGTGAAGAGACCCAGTACTTC
TRBV25-1	NA	NA	TRBJ1-1	CASSEQGGRGTEAFF	TGTGCCAGCAGTGAACAGGGTGGAAGGGGCACTGAAGCTTTCTTT
TRBV19	NA	NA	TRBJ1-2	CASSPNPGAGYGYTF	TGTGCCAGTAGCCCGAACCCGGGGGCGGGTTATGGCTACACCTTC
TRBV5-6	TRBD2	NA	TRBJ2-5	CASSFSGGLGETQYF	TGTGCCAGCAGCTTTAGCGGGGGGTTAGGAGAGACCCAGTACTTC
TRBV12-3/TRBV12-4	NA	few	TRBJ1-5	CASSSRTRPQHF	TGTGCCAGCAGTTCAAGGACCCGGCCCCAGCATTTT
TRBV21-1	NA	few	TRBJ1-5	CASTRWQGSQPQHF	TGTGCCAGCACCCGGTGGCAGGGGAGCCAGCCCCAGCATTTT
TRBV6-5	NA	few	TRBJ1-1	CASTRDAYTEAFF	TGTGCCAGCACTAGGGACGCATACACTGAAGCTTTCTTT
TRBV5-1	NA	few	TRBJ2-1	CASSTVPSYNEQFF	TGCGCCAGCAGCACGGTCCCCTCCTACAATGAGCAGTTCTTC
TRBV7-9	NA	few	TRBJ2-5	CASSFSATEGETQYF	TGTGCCAGCAGCTTTTCCGCAACAGAAGGGGAGACCCAGTACTTC
TRBV4-1	NA	few	TRBJ2-2	CASSQQGWAGELFF	TGCGCCAGCAGCCAACAGGGGTGGGCCGGGGAGCTGTTTTTT
TRBV14	NA	NA	TRBJ1-4	CASSQDRGEGEKLFF	TGTGCCAGCAGCCAAGATCGGGGAGAGGGAGAAAAACTGTTTTTT
TRBV11-2	NA	few	TRBJ1-1	CASSIVRNTEAFF	TGTGCCAGCAGCATAGTCAGGAACACTGAAGCTTTCTTT
TRBV4-2	TRBD1	few	TRBJ2-3	CASSQEGQGPDTQYF	TGTGCCAGCAGCCAGGAAGGACAGGGCCCAGATACGCAGTATTTT
TRBV4-1	NA	NA	TRBJ1-5	CASSQIRGGFDQPQHF	TGCGCCAGCAGCCAGATTCGGGGGGGTTTCGATCAGCCCCAGCATTTT
TRBV12-3/TRBV12-4	NA	many	TRBJ1-3	CASRPSRSSGNTIYF	TGTGCCAGCAGACCCTCCAGGTCCTCTGGAAACACCATATATTTT
TRBV20-1	NA	once	TRBJ1-2	CSASAHSGADGYTF	TGCAGTGCTAGTGCCCACTCGGGGGCGGATGGCTACACCTTC
TRBV20-1	NA	NA	TRBJ1-1	CSARDQPALNTEAFF	TGCAGTGCTAGAGATCAGCCAGCCTTAAACACTGAAGCTTTCTTT
TRBV5-1	TRBD2	few	TRBJ2-5	CASSQAGGRLVETQYF	TGCGCCAGCAGCCAAGCGGGGGGGCGTCTTGTAGAGACCCAGTACTTC
TRBV6-1	TRBD1	NA	TRBJ1-6	CASCQGGTYNSPLHF	TGTGCCAGCTGCCAGGGGGGAACTTATAATTCACCCCTCCACTTT
TRBV12-3/TRBV12-4	TRBD1	few	TRBJ1-2	CASTFGQGYGYTF	TGTGCCAGCACCTTCGGACAGGGATATGGCTACACCTTC
TRBV4-2	NA	NA	TRBJ1-1	CASSQDLTGAEAFF	TGTGCCAGCAGCCAAGATTTAACGGGGGCTGAAGCTTTCTTT
TRBV12-3/TRBV12-4	NA	NA	TRBJ2-7	CASRAGTPFYEQYF	TGTGCCAGCAGAGCCGGGACACCTTTCTACGAGCAGTACTTC
TRBV7-2	NA	NA	TRBJ2-3	CASSLQRAHTDTQYF	TGTGCCAGCAGCTTACAGAGGGCCCACACAGATACGCAGTATTTT
TRBV6-6	NA	few	TRBJ1-2	CASSYSTLWGYTF	TGTGCCAGCAGTTACTCGACTTTGTGGGGCTACACCTTC
TRBV27	NA	few	TRBJ2-3	CASSSHLSTDTQYF	TGTGCCAGCAGTTCTCACCTCAGCACAGATACGCAGTATTTT
TRBV5-1	NA	NA	TRBJ2-6	CASSLVVASLVLTF	TGCGCCAGCAGCTTGGTGGTAGCGTCCCTCGTCCTGACTTTC
TRBV7-8	NA	NA	TRBJ2-7	CASSLTPPNPGREQYF	TGTGCCAGCAGCTTAACCCCTCCGAATCCCGGGCGCGAGCAGTACTTC
TRBV12-3/TRBV12-4	NA	many	TRBJ2-5	CASSLMGARDGKETQYF	TGTGCCAGCAGCCTAATGGGGGCCCGGGACGGCAAAGAGACCCAGTACTTC
TRBV5-1	NA	NA	TRBJ1-3	CASSLELTSGNTIYF	TGCGCCAGCAGCCTCGAGTTGACATCTGGAAACACCATATATTTT